This T cell receptor beta chain came from a study of blood T cell repertoires in COVID-19 (dated by TCRdb to 2020 to 2022). Regarding the complete study: Collaborator samples came from the United States, Italy and Spain and covered acute and convalescent phases of COVID-19. The sample metadata nearly always contained a de-identified subject ID, COVID-19 status, age in years and sex. Where available, HLA class I and class II types were taken from metadata supplied by the sample provider and were not determined by assay-based typing. The samples were drawn from the first 160 participants of the ongoing ImmuneRACE study and from 950 to 1,500 subjects provided by 6 global collaborators. The prospective study material was composed of cDNA or gDNA derived from T cells, B-cell-depleted T cells, or PBMCs. The repertoires were made available in a free public database intended to serve as a resource for research on the immune response to SARS-CoV-2. Deeply sampled blood TCRbeta repertoires from subjects exposed to, actively infected with, or recovered from COVID-19 were included in the dataset. General conclusions and limits of the study: The amount of clinical and demographic metadata varied by source and participant and was provided uncurated.

Each collaborating institution followed its own protocols to collect whole blood in K2EDTA tubes. For TCRbeta analysis, collaborators shipped samples in one of three forms: frozen whole blood, isolated PBMCs, or DNA extracted from either of those sample types. From the cysteine up to the phenylalanine, the CDR3 has a length of 16 residues. Only the CDR3 DNA is retained, 48 bases long and in frame from the first base. CDR1 and CDR2 are read off the germline V gene as MNHNS and SASEGT. At the junction V is shortened by 2 bases and J by 6 bases; bases outside the gene matches: 7. Notes on this clone: Its antigen is not yet known. Per-base quality was not reported, and no clone a single base away is much larger than it.

TCRbeta CDR3 regions were amplified from genomic DNA by means of the immunoSEQ Assay, a bias-controlled multiplex PCR. The paper's processing steps were these. Within the assay, amplification of reference gene primers was used to estimate how many nucleated cells each sample contained. To quantify the absolute abundance of each unique TCRbeta CDR3 rearrangement, sequence reads were collapsed and filtered. Productive Simpson clonality was computed per sample as the square root of Simpson's diversity index over productive rearrangements. The immuneACCESS repertoire file appears here via TCRdb, limited to in-frame rearrangements. These files lack a portion of the clones; in checked studies, under half of the deficit traces to unresolved V genes, and the cause of the others is not known. V, J and clone size are those of that table, while D and trimming were read from the DNA. Across this sample there are over 70,000 clones, with roughly 88% seen only once. 5.5% to 7.5% of the sample belongs to the ten largest clones.

The specimen was peripheral blood. The clonotype was recovered from a woman aged 80 or over with acute or convalescent COVID-19. The rearranged chain carries TRBV6-1 and TRBJ2-1; TRBD2 lines up with 10 middle nucleotides. The nucleotide sequence reads as follows: TGTGCCAGCAGTGAAAGCGGGAGGGCCCTCGTCAATGAGCAGTTCTTC. The resulting protein is CASSESGRALVNEQFF.